This passage covers 21 T cell receptor beta chains from one sample sequenced in a study of cytomegalovirus exposure and HLA in healthy donors (dated by TCRdb to about 2017). The library was generated by the immunoSEQ multiplex PCR assay. A mixture of 60 forward primers for TCR Vbeta segments and 13 reverse primers for TCR Jbeta segments was used in the multiplex PCR. The immuneACCESS repertoire file appears here via TCRdb, limited to in-frame rearrangements. These files lack a portion of the clones; in checked studies, under half of the deficit traces to unresolved V genes, and the cause of the others is not known. The sample has approximately 150,000 clones on record, more than 70% of them singletons. Of the sample, about 1.3% falls within the top ten clones. Sequencing used PBMCs. The receptors come from a man in his sixties in good health and CMV-seronegative.

The V and J genes are TRBV11-2 and TRBJ2-3; possibly TRBD2 for D (5 bases). In germline, CDR1 is SGHAT, CDR2 FQNNGV. Deletions cut 3 bases from V and 8 bases from J, with 12 bases between. There are 13 residues in the CDR3. CDR3 sequence reads: CASSFTEEGTQYF. Here the CDR3 DNA reads TGTGCCAGCAGCTTCACCGAAGAGGGTACGCAGTATTTT.

The chain has TRBV18 and TRBJ1-1; TRBD1 agrees at 7 bases. J lost 1 base, V lost 4 bases, and 6 bases had no gene match. Germline CDR1 and CDR2: KGHSH and LQKENI. The CDR3 spans 15 residues. As DNA, the CDR3 is TGTGCCAGCTCACGCTTGACAGGGACGAACACTGAAGCTTTCTTT. Protein sequence: CASSRLTGTNTEAFF.

This clone has a handful of counts. This sequence joins TRBV20-1 and TRBJ2-3; D is ambiguous. The CDR3 extends over 11 amino acids. Deletions cut 7 bases from V and 6 bases from J, with 11 bases between. The germline V gene encodes CDR1 DFQATT and CDR2 SNEGSKA (reference sequence). The CDR3 sequence is CSVPRRDTQYF. The CDR3 DNA reads as TGCAGTGTCCCCCGCCGGGATACGCAGTATTTT.

The rearrangement uses TRBV19 and TRBJ1-4, with a weak D call TRBD1 (6 bases). V lost 5 bases and J 12 bases, leaving 16 bases between the germline ends. The CDR3 covers 13 residues. Germline assignment: CDR1 LNHDA and CDR2 SQIVND (reference sequence). The CDR3 reads CASSPRQEIQLFF. In nucleotides, the CDR3 is TGTGCCAGTAGTCCACGACAGGAAATACAACTGTTTTTT.

This chain joins TRBV7-3 and TRBJ2-7, with TRBD1 matching 8 bases. Trimming removed 5 bases from V and 3 bases from J; junction bases left unmatched: 3. The germline V gene has CDR1 SGHTA and CDR2 FQGTGA. The length of the CDR3 is 13 residues. The CDR3 coding sequence is TGTGCCAGCAGCCCCGGACAGGGCTACGAGCAGTACTTC. This gives the protein CASSPGQGYEQYF.

The V and J genes are TRBV5-1 and TRBJ1-5; 8 nucleotides align to TRBD1. Trimming at V came to 0 bases and at J to 0 bases, leaving 11 bases not matched to a gene. There are 19 residues in the CDR3. Germline CDR1 reads SGHRS; CDR2 reads YFSETQ. The DNA of the CDR3 is TGCGCCAGCAGCTTGGAGACAGGGGCAGGGTCCTCTAGCAATCAGCCCCAGCATTTT. It codes for CASSLETGAGSSSNQPQHF.

The chain couples TRBV6-1 to TRBJ1-5, with TRBD1 identical over 8 bases. Germline lookup yields CDR1 MNHNS and CDR2 SASEGT. V lost 8 bases, J lost 5 bases, and 11 bases stayed unmatched. This CDR3 has 15 residues. The chain's CDR3 is CASLPPGQVYQPQHF. The CDR3, as DNA: TGTGCCAGCCTCCCCCCGGGACAGGTTTATCAGCCCCAGCATTTT.

V is TRBV19 and J is TRBJ2-5; maybe TRBD2 (6 bases). The CDR3 is 15 residues long. Deletions cut 2 bases from V and 1 base from J, with 11 bases between. The germline V gene encodes CDR1 LNHDA and CDR2 SQIVND (reference sequence). The CDR3 protein is CASSISGLSQETQYF. CDR3 nucleotide sequence: TGTGCCAGTAGTATATCGGGACTCAGCCAAGAGACCCAGTACTTC.

The chain recombines TRBV4-1 with TRBJ2-5; TRBD1 agrees at 10 bases. CDR1 is MGHRA, CDR2 YSYEKL, per germline. With 1 base clipped from V and 4 bases from J, the junction kept 12 bases outside the gene matches. CDR3 length equals 18 residues. The CDR3 region is CASSQGTLRTGGRETQYF. The CDR3 DNA reads TGCGCCAGCAGCCAAGGAACTCTAAGGACAGGGGGACGAGAGACCCAGTACTTC.

The chain carries TRBV6-5 and TRBJ1-1; D may be TRBD1 (6 bases). The CDR3 covers 12 residues. Germline V gene data show CDR1 as MNHEY and CDR2 as SVGAGI. The V gene lost 6 bases and the J gene lost 6 bases, with 11 bases spanning the gap. CDR3 coding DNA: TGTGCCAGCAGGGCGACAGGCGCTGAAGCTTTCTTT. Residues: CASRATGAEAFF.

This rearrangement joins TRBV6-1 to TRBJ2-7, with 7 bases lining up with TRBD1. The CDR3 has 15 amino acids. The germline gives CDR1 MNHNS, CDR2 SASEGT. V was clipped by 5 bases and J by 0 bases; unmatched bases: 7. The CDR3 spells CASSTGTANSYEQYF. The CDR3 DNA reads TGTGCCAGCAGTACCGGGACAGCCAACTCCTACGAGCAGTACTTC.

This sequence joins TRBV10-3 and TRBJ2-6; no reliable D call. Germline loops: CDR1 ENHRY, CDR2 SYGVKD. V was trimmed by 10 bases and J by 2 bases, leaving 9 bases between them. This CDR3 has 13 amino acids. CDR3: CATHLPGANVLTF. The CDR3 DNA reads as TGTGCCACCCACTTGCCTGGGGCCAACGTCCTGACTTTC.

This clone was seen a single time. The chain links TRBV7-9 to TRBJ2-5; D remains unclear. In germline, CDR1 is SEHNR, CDR2 FQNEAQ (reference sequence). CDR3 length equals 13 residues. Trimming shortened V by 2 bases and J by 3 bases, and 7 bases separated the two germline ends. This CDR3 reads CASSLSYEETQYF. DNA of the CDR3: TGTGCCAGCAGCTTATCCTATGAAGAGACCCAGTACTTC.

V and J are TRBV28 and TRBJ1-2, with D perhaps matching TRBD1 (6 bases). With 5 bases removed from V and 3 bases from J, the gap between germline ends came to 13 bases. This CDR3 is built from 14 residues. Germline V gene lookup returns CDR1 MDHEN and CDR2 SYDVKM. For the CDR3, the DNA is TGTGCCAGCAGTCCCTCGGGGGGCTACTATGGCTACACCTTC. Translation gives CASSPSGGYYGYTF.

Turning to this clone: Distinct nucleotide sequences in the sample also encode this CDR3. The chain carries TRBV23-1 and TRBJ2-7; D is perhaps TRBD2 (6 bases). TRBV23-1 is recorded as an ORF, its role being uncertain. The CDR3 is made up of 15 amino acids. Trimming took off 5 bases at V and 2 bases at J, with 16 bases between the two ends. The CDR3 coding sequence is TGCGCCAGCAGTGGTGGGCGGGGAGAGGCCTACGAGCAGTACTTC. This translates into CASSGGRGEAYEQYF.

The genes are TRBV7-2 and TRBJ2-2; D is perhaps TRBD2 (6 bases). Per germline, CDR1 SGHTA and CDR2 FQGNSA. Trimming took off 5 bases at V and 2 bases at J, with 9 bases between the two ends. There are 14 residues in the CDR3. CDR3 coding DNA: TGTGCCAGCAGCCCGACTAGTAACACCGGGGAGCTGTTTTTT. Protein product: CASSPTSNTGELFF. Variable domain in full (rest from reference TRBV7-2 and TRBJ2-2): GAGVSQSPSNKVTEKGKDVELRCDPISGHTALYWYRQSLGQGLEFLIYFQGNSAPDKSGLPSDRFSAERTGGSVSTLTIQRTQQEDSAVYLCASSPTSNTGELFFGEGSRLTVL.

V is TRBV7-8 and J is TRBJ1-3, with 9 positions matching TRBD1. CDR3 length: 16 residues. V trimming: 2 bases; J trimming: 1 base; junction bases outside the gene matches: 3. The germline gives CDR1 SGHVS, CDR2 FQNEAQ. Written as DNA, the CDR3 is TGTGCCAGCAGCTTACGAGGGACAGGGTCTGGAAACACCATATATTTT. Protein product: CASSLRGTGSGNTIYF.

The V and J genes are TRBV18 and TRBJ2-7, with D tentatively TRBD1 (6 bases). The CDR3 extends over 15 amino acids. Germline lookup yields CDR1 KGHSH and CDR2 LQKENI. V was shortened by 3 bases and J by 2 bases, with 14 bases between the two germline ends. The CDR3 region has the DNA TGTGCCAGCTCACCCGGGGCGACAGGTCCCTACGAGCAGTACTTC. Encoded protein: CASSPGATGPYEQYF.

J is TRBJ2-3 and V is TRBV5-1, with D hard to call. Germline loops: CDR1 SGHRS, CDR2 YFSETQ. The CDR3 extends over 15 amino acids. The V end lost 3 bases, the J end lost 4 bases, and 15 bases lay between the germline ends. The CDR3 loop is CASSSVSGIPDTQYF. In DNA, the CDR3 is TGCGCCAGCAGCTCCGTATCGGGTATCCCAGATACGCAGTATTTT.

This chain connects TRBV7-6 to TRBJ2-1; 12 bases are shared with TRBD2. The CDR3 consists of 16 residues. V lost 1 base, J lost 7 bases, and 5 bases stayed unmatched. In germline, CDR1 is SGHVS, CDR2 FNYEAQ. CDR3 sequence reads: CASSLETSGGLNEQFF. The CDR3 DNA reads as TGTGCCAGCAGCTTAGAGACTAGCGGGGGACTAAATGAGCAGTTCTTC.

The V gene is TRBV7-4, the J gene TRBJ2-4; TRBD2 matches at 7 bases. V lost 5 bases to trimming and J lost 0 bases; unmatched junction nucleotides: 7. This CDR3 comprises 16 residues. CDR1 is SGHVT and CDR2 is SQSDAQ in the germline V gene. As DNA, the CDR3 is TGTGCCAGCAGCCGAGGCGGGGGACTAGCCAAAAACATTCAGTACTTC. Amino acid sequence: CASSRGGGLAKNIQYF.